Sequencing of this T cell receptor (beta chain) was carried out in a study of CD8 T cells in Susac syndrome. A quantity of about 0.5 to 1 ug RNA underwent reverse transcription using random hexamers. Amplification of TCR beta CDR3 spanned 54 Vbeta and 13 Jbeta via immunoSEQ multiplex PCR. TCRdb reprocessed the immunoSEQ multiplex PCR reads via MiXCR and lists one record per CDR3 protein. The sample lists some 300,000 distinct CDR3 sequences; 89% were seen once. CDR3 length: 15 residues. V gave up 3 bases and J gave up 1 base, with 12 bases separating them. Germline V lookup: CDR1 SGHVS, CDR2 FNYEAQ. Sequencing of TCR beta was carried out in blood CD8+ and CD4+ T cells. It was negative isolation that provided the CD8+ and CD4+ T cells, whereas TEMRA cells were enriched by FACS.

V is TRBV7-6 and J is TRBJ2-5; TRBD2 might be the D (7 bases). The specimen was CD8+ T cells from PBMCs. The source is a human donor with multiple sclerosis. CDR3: CASSFGGGAQETQYF. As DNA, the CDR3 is TGTGCCAGCAGCTTTGGTGGGGGGGCCCAAGAGACCCAGTACTTC.